This TCR beta chain comes out of a study of cytomegalovirus exposure and HLA in healthy donors. Germline assignment: CDR1 SGHTA and CDR2 FQGNSA. This CDR3 is built from 15 residues. With 5 bases removed from V and 1 base from J, the gap between germline ends came to 9 bases. Study findings and constraints: Differences between HLA loci emerged in a later analysis of TCR association rates, with DRB1 most and HLA-C fewest.

This clone was observed a few times. Its antigen is unidentified. 13 Jbeta primers and 60 Vbeta primers were used for the PCR. TCRdb's table, derived via immunoSEQ multiplex PCR, lists solely in-frame clones and lacks some. The table lists some 160,000 clones, roughly a tenth of them singletons. Sequenced: PBMCs. V gene TRBV7-2 combines with J gene TRBJ2-6; D remains unclear. The TCR was taken from a male donor in good health and CMV-seronegative. This CDR3 reads CASSPLNSGANVLTF. CDR3 bases: TGTGCCAGCAGCCCTCTAAATTCTGGGGCCAACGTCCTGACTTTC.